This TCR beta chain derives from a study of blood T cell repertoires in COVID-19. Study details: There were acute and convalescent COVID-19 samples, and they came from the United States, Italy and Spain. T cells, B-cell-depleted T cells, or PBMCs provided the cDNA or gDNA that served as material.

Assay used: immunoSEQ multiplex PCR; TCRdb lists only in-frame clones, some missing. The sample includes roughly 150,000 clones, roughly 90% seen only once; the top ten take approximately 2.2%. Germline V lookup: CDR1 MNHEY, CDR2 SVGAGI. Trimming at V came to 4 bases and at J to 4 bases, leaving 4 bases not matched to a gene. The CDR3 contains 14 residues. Sequenced material: peripheral blood. This chain joins TRBV6-5 and TRBJ1-1, with 9 bases matching TRBD1. The sequence derives from a young man with acute or convalescent COVID-19. CDR3 amino acids: CASSSTGGTTEAFF. DNA for the CDR3: TGTGCCAGCAGTTCGACAGGGGGGACCACTGAAGCTTTCTTT.